This TCR beta chain was sequenced in a study of blood T cell repertoires in COVID-19. Study at large: PBMCs, B-cell-depleted T cells, or T cells were the source of the cDNA or gDNA that made up the material.

The study recruited people aged about 18 to 95 years across some 23 US areas. Either two negative PCRs, clearance, or symptom resolution qualified Cohort 3 donors as recovered. The germline gives CDR1 SNHLY, CDR2 FYNNEI. V shed 4 bases and J 3 bases; nucleotides not matched to a gene: 2. The CDR3 contains 13 residues. Per the authors' pipeline: Estimates of nucleated cell counts were drawn from the amplification of reference gene primers. Method: immunoSEQ multiplex PCR; TCRdb's copy keeps in-frame clones and lacks some. The V and J calls and clone size are taken from that table; D and trimming were inferred from the DNA. The sample has approximately 440,000 clones, about 92% seen once; the top ten hold more than 0.55%.

V is TRBV2 and J is TRBJ1-1; the match to TRBD1 covers 7 bases. Sequences were obtained from PBMCs or T cells enriched from blood (not recorded which). This clonotype was sampled from a man aged 18 to 29 who had recovered from COVID-19. CDR3 in amino acids: CASSGGGYTEAFF. The CDR3 DNA is TGTGCCAGCAGTGGAGGGGGCTACACTGAAGCTTTCTTT.